The 21 T cell receptor beta chains in this list originate from one sample, sequenced in a study of blood T cells in healthy people across ages. Then a second PCR, running about 6 to 11 cycles, was carried out with a sample-barcoded 5' primer and a J-beta primer mix. TCRdb reprocessed the 5' RACE reads with MiXCR, giving one entry per CDR3 protein. The data hold roughly 800,000 distinct CDR3 sequences, with about 55% observed a single time. The sample was blood. The receptors were gathered from a man older than 75 in good health.

The chain uses TRBV20-1 and TRBJ2-7; D not resolved. Looked up from germline, CDR1 is DFQATT and CDR2 is SNEGSKA (reference sequence). V was shortened by 1 base and J by 4 bases, with 14 bases between the two germline ends. The CDR3 is made up of 14 amino acids. The CDR3 bases are TGCAGTGCTAGAGCCCGTAACAGCCTGTACGAGCAGTACTTC. Its protein is CSARARNSLYEQYF.

This clonotype was observed a few times. The J gene is TRBJ2-3, the V gene TRBV27; 9 bases fit TRBD2. The V segment lost 4 bases and the J segment 6 bases; nucleotides outside the gene matches: 8. Germline CDR1 reads MNHEY; CDR2 reads SMNVEV (reference sequence). The CDR3 sequence is 15 residues long. The DNA for the CDR3 is TGTGCCAGCAGTTCCCACGAAGCGGGGGGTGATACGCAGTATTTT. It encodes CASSSHEAGGDTQYF.

Turning to this clonotype: An end of the junction differs from the germline gene, which may be a read error. The V gene is TRBV27, the J gene TRBJ2-4, with D unclear. CDR3 length: 17 amino acids. Germline V gives CDR1 MNHEY, CDR2 SMNVEV (reference sequence). CDR3 in amino acids: CACSQPGSTLAKNIQYF. Here the CDR3 DNA reads TGTGCCTGCAGCCAACCGGGTAGCACGCTAGCCAAAAACATTCAGTACTTC.

This clonotype was found a few times. The chain recombines TRBV14 with TRBJ2-6; a possible D gene is TRBD2 (5 bases). This CDR3 contains 19 residues. The germline V and J ends were trimmed by 0 bases and 0 bases, with 15 bases remaining between them. Germline assignment: CDR1 SGHDN and CDR2 FVKESK. CDR3 nucleotide sequence: TGTGCCAGCAGCCAAGATATCGGACTGGTGAGCTCTGGGGCCAACGTCCTGACTTTC. Protein: CASSQDIGLVSSGANVLTF.

V is TRBV6-6 and J is TRBJ2-4; 7 bases agree with TRBD1. Germline CDR1 and CDR2: MNHNY and SVGAGI (reference sequence). Unmatched junction bases numbered 5, after V lost 6 bases and J lost 3 bases. This CDR3 has 14 amino acids. CDR3 coding DNA: TGTGCCAGCAGGTATACAGGGGACAAAAACATTCAGTACTTC. Translated: CASRYTGDKNIQYF.

The chain couples TRBV7-2 to TRBJ2-1; no firm D call. The CDR3 loop spans 11 amino acids. V lost 1 base and J lost 10, with 5 bases in between. Looked up from germline, CDR1 is SGHTA and CDR2 is FQGNSA. The DNA for the CDR3 is TGTGCCAGCAGCTTAGTCGCCGAGCAGTTCTTC. It specifies CASSLVAEQFF.

The rearrangement links TRBV2 to TRBJ1-6; D is perhaps TRBD1 (5 bases). CDR3 size: 12 residues. Germline CDR1 and CDR2: SNHLY and FYNNEI. V lost 6 bases, J lost 18 bases, and 18 bases lay in between. The DNA for the CDR3 is TGTGCCAGCAGCGTTACAGGTCTGGCAACCCACTTT. It translates to CASSVTGLATHF.

The gene calls are TRBV28 and TRBJ2-1; D assignment may be TRBD1 or TRBD2 (5 bases each). Germline V lookup: CDR1 MDHEN, CDR2 SYDVKM. V shed 5 bases and J shed 8 bases, with 13 bases lying between them. The CDR3 is 13 amino acids. CDR3 region: CASSVIRGHEQFF. CDR3 DNA: TGTGCCAGCAGTGTTATTAGGGGACATGAGCAGTTCTTC.

This clonotype was counted at least ten times. The chain has TRBV27 and TRBJ1-2; D gene unclear. The V gene lost 6 bases and the J gene lost 4 bases, with 12 bases spanning the gap. This CDR3 is built from 13 residues. Germline assignment: CDR1 MNHEY and CDR2 SMNVEV (reference sequence). In DNA, the CDR3 is TGTGCCAGCAGGAGGGATGGGAGCTATGGCTACACCTTC. Its translation: CASRRDGSYGYTF.

This clonotype was counted between two and nine times. The chain combines TRBV5-1 with TRBJ1-1; 7 bases align to TRBD1. V lost 1 base and J lost 1; bases outside the gene matches: 4. The germline V gene encodes CDR1 SGHRS and CDR2 YFSETQ. The CDR3 covers 15 residues. CDR3: CASSLIAGGNTEAFF. For the CDR3, the DNA is TGCGCCAGCAGCTTGATTGCAGGGGGGAACACTGAAGCTTTCTTT. Drawing the rest from reference TRBV5-1 and TRBJ1-1, the complete variable domain is KAGVTQTPRYLIKTRGQQVTLSCSPISGHRSVSWYQQTPGQGLQFLFEYFSETQRNKGNFPGRFSGRQFSNSRSEMNVSTLELGDSALYLCASSLIAGGNTEAFFGQGTRLTVV.

CDR3 sequence: CASSDGTTKNIQYF. Written as DNA, the CDR3 is TGTGCCAGCAGTGACGGGACAACCAAAAACATTCAGTACTTC. The rearrangement joins TRBV25-1 to TRBJ2-4; tentative D call: TRBD1 (6 bases). This CDR3 has 14 residues. The V gene's germline CDR1 is MGHDK and CDR2 SYGVNS. The V end lost 3 bases, the J end lost 2 bases, and 8 bases lay between the germline ends. Full variable domain (remainder filled in from reference TRBV25-1 and TRBJ2-4): EADIYQTPRYLVIGTGKKITLECSQTMGHDKMYWYQQDPGMELHLIHYSYGVNSTEKGDLSSESTVSRIRTEHFPLTLESARPSHTSQYLCASSDGTTKNIQYFGAGTRLSVL.

This clonotype is a singleton in its sample. The J gene is TRBJ2-7, the V gene TRBV5-4, with 14 bases identical to TRBD2. Germline-derived CDR1 and CDR2 are SGHNT and YYREEE (reference sequence). The V gene end was trimmed by 4 bases and the J gene end by 1 base; junction bases not matched to a gene: 10. This CDR3 region has 18 residues. CDR3: CASSRAGTSGRRSYEQYF. DNA of the CDR3: TGTGCCAGCAGCAGGGCCGGGACTAGCGGGAGAAGGTCCTACGAGCAGTACTTC.

The gene calls are TRBV10-3 and TRBJ2-6; TRBD1 aligns across 7 bases. The V gene end was trimmed by 7 bases and the J gene end by 1 base; junction bases not matched to a gene: 7. In germline, CDR1 is ENHRY, CDR2 SYGVKD. The CDR3 totals 16 residues. In nucleotides, the CDR3 is TGTGCCATCAACGGACAGGTGAAGTCTGGGGCCAACGTCCTGACTTTC. Translated: CAINGQVKSGANVLTF.

This clonotype was seen a handful of times. The V gene is TRBV12-3 or TRBV12-4, the J gene TRBJ2-1; D may be TRBD2 (6 bases). The CDR3 totals 13 residues. Trimming removed 5 bases at V and 14 bases at J, with 19 bases between. CDR3 in amino acids: CASSTEGLWGEFF. In nucleotides, the CDR3 is TGTGCCAGCAGTACAGAAGGCCTCTGGGGGGAGTTCTTC.

This clonotype appeared a single time. The genes are TRBV12-3 or TRBV12-4 and TRBJ2-2; weak D call: TRBD1 (5 bases). V lost 2 bases to trimming and J lost 3 bases, with 7 bases between them. This CDR3 contains 14 residues. CDR3 coding DNA: TGTGCCAGCAGTTTAAGGGGCTACACCGGGGAGCTGTTTTTT. It specifies CASSLRGYTGELFF.

The chain is built from TRBV11-2 and TRBJ2-1; D gene uncertain. CDR3 size: 12 residues. With 5 bases removed from V and 8 bases from J, the gap between germline ends came to 10 bases. The germline V gene encodes CDR1 SGHAT and CDR2 FQNNGV. The CDR3: CASSHGSYEQFF. DNA of the CDR3: TGTGCCAGCAGCCACGGCAGCTATGAGCAGTTCTTC.

This chain uses TRBV4-2 with TRBJ2-7, with D unresolved. V was cut by 1 base and J by 3 bases, with 7 bases left in between. Germline values: CDR1 LGHNA, CDR2 YNFKEQ. This CDR3 has 13 residues. The CDR3: CASSQGGFYEQYF. Written as DNA, the CDR3 is TGTGCCAGCAGCCAAGGGGGATTCTACGAGCAGTACTTC.

The chain combines TRBV7-9 with TRBJ2-5; tentatively, D is TRBD2 (6 bases). The V gene lost 2 bases and the J gene lost 4 bases, with 14 bases spanning the gap. The CDR3 has 15 residues. Germline lookup yields CDR1 SEHNR and CDR2 FQNEAQ (reference sequence). The CDR3 protein is CASSLLLASRETQYF. For the CDR3, the DNA is TGTGCCAGCAGCTTACTTCTAGCGAGTCGAGAGACCCAGTACTTC.

This clonotype was seen only a few times. The chain joins TRBV7-8 to TRBJ2-1, with TRBD2 matching over 7 bases. The trim removed 3 bases at V and 7 bases at J, leaving 9 bases unmatched. Looked up from germline, CDR1 is SGHVS and CDR2 is FQNEAQ. This CDR3 contains 15 residues. DNA of the CDR3: TGTGCCAGCAGCTTCCCTGGACTAGTTCTAAATGAGCAGTTCTTC. Protein sequence: CASSFPGLVLNEQFF.

This clonotype was seen a handful of times. The chain combines TRBV5-1 with TRBJ1-2; 9 bases match TRBD1. Unmatched junction bases numbered 7, after V lost 4 bases and J lost 6 bases. Germline values: CDR1 SGHRS, CDR2 YFSETQ. The CDR3 sequence is 14 residues long. The CDR3: CASSQGGQGNGYTF. The CDR3 DNA reads as TGCGCCAGCAGCCAAGGGGGACAGGGAAATGGCTACACCTTC.

The V gene is TRBV25-1, the J gene TRBJ2-1; D uncertain. The CDR3 loop spans 11 amino acids. Germline lookup yields CDR1 MGHDK and CDR2 SYGVNS. Trimming removed 7 bases from V and 6 bases from J, with 7 bases in between. CDR3 protein: CASNRLNEQFF. In DNA form, the CDR3 reads TGTGCCAGCAATCGGCTCAATGAGCAGTTCTTC.